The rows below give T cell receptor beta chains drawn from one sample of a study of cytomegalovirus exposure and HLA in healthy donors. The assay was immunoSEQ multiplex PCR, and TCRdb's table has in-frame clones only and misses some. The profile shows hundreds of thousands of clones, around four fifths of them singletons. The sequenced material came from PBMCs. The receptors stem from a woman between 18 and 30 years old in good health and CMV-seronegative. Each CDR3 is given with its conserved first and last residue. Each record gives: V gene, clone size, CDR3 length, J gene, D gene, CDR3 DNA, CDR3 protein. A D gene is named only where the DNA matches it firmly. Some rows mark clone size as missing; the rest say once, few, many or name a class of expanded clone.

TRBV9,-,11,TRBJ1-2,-,TGTGCCAGCAGCGCAGGAACAGGCTACACCTTC,CASSAGTGYTF
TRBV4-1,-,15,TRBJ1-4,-,TGCGCCAGCAGCCAACCTATCAGGGGAAGTGAAAAACTGTTTTTT,CASSQPIRGSEKLFF
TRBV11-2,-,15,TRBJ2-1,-,TGTGCCAGCAGCCCGGACCTGAGGGGAAACAATGAGCAGTTCTTC,CASSPDLRGNNEQFF
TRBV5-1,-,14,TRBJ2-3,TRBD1,TGCGCCAGCAGCTCGGGACAGATGGCAGATACGCAGTATTTT,CASSSGQMADTQYF
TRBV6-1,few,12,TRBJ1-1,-,TGTGCCAGCAACTTGGGACAAGGGGAAGCTTTCTTT,CASNLGQGEAFF
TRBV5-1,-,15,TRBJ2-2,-,TGCGCCAGCAACCCCGACAGCACGAACACCGGGGAGCTGTTTTTT,CASNPDSTNTGELFF
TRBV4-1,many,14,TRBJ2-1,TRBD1,TGCGCCAGCAGCCAAGACCGGACAGGCAATGAGCAGTTCTTC,CASSQDRTGNEQFF
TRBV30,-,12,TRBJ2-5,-,TGTGCCTGGAATAGGGGAGGAGAGACCCAGTACTTC,CAWNRGGETQYF
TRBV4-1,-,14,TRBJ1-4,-,TGCGCCAGCAGCCTTAACAGGTTTAATGAAAAACTGTTTTTT,CASSLNRFNEKLFF
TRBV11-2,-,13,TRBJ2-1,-,TGTGCCAGCAGCTTGGGACTTAACAATGAGCAGTTCTTC,CASSLGLNNEQFF
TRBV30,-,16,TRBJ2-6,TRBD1,TGTGCCTGGAGCCGACAGGGTACCCCTGGGGCCAACGTCCTGACTTTC,CAWSRQGTPGANVLTF
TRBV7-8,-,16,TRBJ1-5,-,TGTGCCAGCAGCTTGGGAGGGCGATATAGCAATCAGCCCCAGCATTTT,CASSLGGRYSNQPQHF
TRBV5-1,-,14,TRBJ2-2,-,TGCGCCAGCAGCTTGGTCTACCTCACCGGGGAGCTGTTTTTT,CASSLVYLTGELFF
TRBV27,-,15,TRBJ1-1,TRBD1,TGTGCCAGCAGGCCTACAAGGGGGCTGGGCACTGAAGCTTTCTTT,CASRPTRGLGTEAFF
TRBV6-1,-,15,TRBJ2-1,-,TGTGCCAGCAGTGAAATACAGTACTCCTACAATGAGCAGTTCTTC,CASSEIQYSYNEQFF
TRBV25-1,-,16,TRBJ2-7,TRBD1,TGTGCCAGCAGTTCGATGACAGGGGAGTCTACCTACGAGCAGTACTTC,CASSSMTGESTYEQYF
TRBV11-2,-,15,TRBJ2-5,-,TGTGCCAGCAGCTCTTACAGGGACTCCCCCCCGGCCCAGTACTTC,CASSSYRDSPPAQYF
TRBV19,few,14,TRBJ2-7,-,TGTGCCAGTAGTACCAGTGGTGGAGACTACGAGCAGTACTTC,CASSTSGGDYEQYF
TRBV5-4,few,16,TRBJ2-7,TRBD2,TGTGCCAGCAGCTTGGATAGCGGGGTATCCTCCTACGAGCAGTACTTC,CASSLDSGVSSYEQYF
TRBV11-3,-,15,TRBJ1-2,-,TGTGCCAGCAGCTCCACCCGGACCGATGGAGGAGGCTACACCTTC,CASSSTRTDGGGYTF
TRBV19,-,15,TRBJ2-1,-,TGTGCCAGTAGTATAGGAGGGACACTCTCCAGTGAGCAGTTCTTC,CASSIGGTLSSEQFF
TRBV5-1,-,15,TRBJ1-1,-,TGCGCCAGCAGCCGTTCCGGGGAAGGGTACACTGAAGCTTTCTTT,CASSRSGEGYTEAFF
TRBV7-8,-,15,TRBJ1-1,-,TGTGCCAGCAGCCCTTCCGGGTTCGCCAACACTGAAGCTTTCTTT,CASSPSGFANTEAFF
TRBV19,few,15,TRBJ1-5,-,TGTGCCAGTAGTATAGGGGTTACGAGCAATCAGCCCCAGCATTTT,CASSIGVTSNQPQHF
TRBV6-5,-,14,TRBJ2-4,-,TGTGCCACCGCACAGGATCCGACCAAAAACATTCAGTACTTC,CATAQDPTKNIQYF
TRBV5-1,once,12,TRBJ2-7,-,TGCGCCAGCAGCAAGGAACGGGGCGAGCAGTACTTC,CASSKERGEQYF
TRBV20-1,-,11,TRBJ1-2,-,TGCAGTGCTAGAGACGTCGGGAGGTACGGCTTC,CSARDVGRYGF
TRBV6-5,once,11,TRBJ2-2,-,TGTGCCAGCAGGGACACCGGGGAGCTGTTTTTT,CASRDTGELFF
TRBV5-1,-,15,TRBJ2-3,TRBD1,TGCGCCAGCAGAGACAGGGTGGATCCCACAGATACGCAGTATTTT,CASRDRVDPTDTQYF
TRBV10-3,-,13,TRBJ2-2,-,TGTGCCATCAGTGGCAGGGACACCGGGGAGCTGTTTTTT,CAISGRDTGELFF
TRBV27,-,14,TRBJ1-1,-,TGTGCCAGCAGTTTAACCAGATTCAACACTGAAGCTTTCTTT,CASSLTRFNTEAFF
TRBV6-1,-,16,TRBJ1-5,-,TGTGCCAGCAGTGACGGGGAGTACTATAGCAATCAGCCCCAGCATTTT,CASSDGEYYSNQPQHF
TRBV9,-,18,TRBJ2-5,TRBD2,TGTGCCAGCAGCGTAGGGGTTAGCGGGAGGTTCCGACAAGAGACCCAGTACTTC,CASSVGVSGRFRQETQYF
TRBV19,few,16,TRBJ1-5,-,TGTGCCAGTAGTATTAAAGCGAATCCGGAGACGCCGCCCCAGCATTTT,CASSIKANPETPPQHF
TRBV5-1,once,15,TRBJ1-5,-,TGCGCCAGCAGCGGTCGACAGGATAGCAATCAGCCCCAGCATTTT,CASSGRQDSNQPQHF
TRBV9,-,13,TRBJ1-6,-,TGTGCCAGCAGCGCCCGGGACAATTCACCCCTCCACTTT,CASSARDNSPLHF
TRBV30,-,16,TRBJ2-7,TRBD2,TGTGCCTGGAGTTCCCCCCCCACTAGCGCAACCTACGAGCAGTACTTC,CAWSSPPTSATYEQYF
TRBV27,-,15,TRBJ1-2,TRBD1,TGTGCCAGCAGTTTGGGTCAGGGGGGCCGCTATGGCTACACCTTC,CASSLGQGGRYGYTF
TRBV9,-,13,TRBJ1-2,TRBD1,TGTGCCAGCAGCGGGGACAGCAACTATGGCTACACCTTC,CASSGDSNYGYTF
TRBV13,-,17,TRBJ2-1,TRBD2,TGTGCCAGCAGCCCAGGGACTAGCGGCCCAACTGCCAATGAGCAGTTCTTC,CASSPGTSGPTANEQFF
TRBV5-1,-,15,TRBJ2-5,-,TGCGCCAGCAGCCTAGCCGGGACATTGGGAGAGACCCAGTACTTC,CASSLAGTLGETQYF
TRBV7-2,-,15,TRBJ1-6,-,TGTGCCAGCAGGCCGGATGAATCCTATAATTCACCCCTCCACTTT,CASRPDESYNSPLHF
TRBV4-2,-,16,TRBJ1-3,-,TGTGCCAGCAGCCAAGATTGGGAAGGCTCTGGAAACACCATATATTTT,CASSQDWEGSGNTIYF
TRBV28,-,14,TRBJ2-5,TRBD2,TGTGCCAGCAGTGACCCAGGACTAGGCGAGACCCAGTACTTC,CASSDPGLGETQYF
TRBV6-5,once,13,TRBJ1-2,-,TGTGCCAGCAGGACGGACATCGATTATGGCTACACCTTC,CASRTDIDYGYTF
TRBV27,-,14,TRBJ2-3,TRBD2,TGTGCCAGCAGTTTGGGACTAGCCACAGATACGCAGTATTTT,CASSLGLATDTQYF